This T cell receptor (beta chain) was observed in a study of CD8+CD57+ T cells in acquired aplastic anemia. Profiles of TCR beta VDJ and CDR3 were generated from a genomic DNA template. TCRdb re-called the reads with MiXCR, one entry per CDR3 protein. The sample has 150,000 to 200,000 distinct CDR3 sequences, about 45% seen once. The patients chosen for sequencing had shown expansion of CD8+CD57+ cells (detected by flow cytometry). This clonotype was seen at least ten times. Trimming stripped 5 bases from V and 1 base from J, with 8 bases between. This CDR3 contains 14 residues. Germline V gives CDR1 LNHDA, CDR2 SQIVND (reference sequence).

Source material: sorted CD4+, CD8+, or CD8+CD57+ T cells (not recorded which) from PBMCs. The receptor was derived from a human donor with aplastic anemia. The chain carries TRBV19 and TRBJ2-2; D is ambiguous. The CDR3 DNA sequence: TGTGCCAGTAGTTTGGTACAGAACACCGGGGAGCTGTTTTTT. Encoded protein: CASSLVQNTGELFF.